The 10 T cell receptor beta chains given below trace back to one sample, sequenced in a study of T cell repertoires and leukemia-associated antigens. These receptors' targets are unknown. TCRdb passed the 5' RACE reads through MiXCR, listing each CDR3 protein once. The table records almost 10,000 distinct CDR3 sequences, approximately 40% of them present only once. The sequencing input was CD3+ T cells sorted from blood and cultured. The receptors here all came from a female donor in good health.

The CDR3 DNA follows: TGTGCCAGCAGTTTTTACGGGGACACCCTAGGTGGAGAGACCCAGTACTTC. Translation gives CASSFYGDTLGGETQYF. The chain is built from TRBV12-3 or TRBV12-4 and TRBJ2-5; D possibly corresponds to TRBD1 (6 bases). Trimming removed 3 bases at V and 4 bases at J, with 21 bases between. The CDR3 loop spans 17 amino acids.

This clonotype came up many times. J is TRBJ2-1 and V is TRBV3-1; D perhaps matches TRBD2 (6 bases). Trimming removed 8 bases from V and 5 bases from J, with 16 bases in between. Germline V gives CDR1 LGHDT, CDR2 YNNKEL (reference sequence). The CDR3 has 14 residues. The CDR3 spells CASARRDFDNEQFF. CDR3 sequence (DNA): TGTGCCAGCGCGCGCCGGGACTTTGACAATGAGCAGTTCTTC.

This clonotype was observed at least ten times. The chain combines TRBV30 with TRBJ2-2; D unresolved. CDR1 and CDR2 (germline): GTSNPN, SVGIG (reference sequence). CDR3 length: 11 residues. V was shortened by 5 bases and J by 3 bases, with 4 bases between the two germline ends. The CDR3 DNA reads as TGTGCCTGGTTTTACACCGGGGAGCTGTTTTTT. It encodes CAWFYTGELFF.

Ten or more counts support this clonotype. A much larger clonotype is one base distant, so this may be a read error. This is likely a read error, given that the CDR3 carries no conserved phenylalanine or tryptophan at its end. The chain recombines TRBV20-1 with TRBJ2-7, with D possibly being TRBD2 (6 bases). V gave up 3 bases and J gave up 2 bases, with 26 bases separating them. Germline values: CDR1 DFQATT, CDR2 SNEGSKA (reference sequence). This CDR3 spans 18 amino acids. The CDR3 loop reads CSASAFTILGGGTYEQYS. As DNA, the CDR3 is TGCAGTGCTAGTGCCTTTACGATCCTAGGAGGAGGGACCTACGAGCAGTACTCC.

The chain carries TRBV20-1 and TRBJ2-7; 9 bases map to TRBD2. This CDR3 region has 16 residues. CDR1 and CDR2 from the germline V gene are DFQATT and SNEGSKA (reference sequence). The J segment lost 3 bases and the V segment lost 3 bases, leaving 12 bases of the junction unmatched. CDR3 in amino acids: CSASPPGGRALYEQYF. CDR3 nucleotide sequence: TGCAGTGCTAGTCCCCCAGGCGGGAGGGCCCTCTACGAGCAGTACTTC.

A single count supports this clonotype. V and J are TRBV20-1 and TRBJ2-3; 7 nucleotides agree with TRBD2. Germline V gene data show CDR1 as DFQATT and CDR2 as SNEGSKA (reference sequence). CDR3 length: 15 residues. The ends lost 3 bases at V and 5 bases at J; junction bases unmatched: 11. The CDR3 DNA follows: TGCAGTGCTAGCCTAAGGGAGGGCCCGGGAGATACGCAGTATTTT. Translating it yields CSASLREGPGDTQYF.

This clonotype was detected many times. The chain carries TRBV2 and TRBJ1-5; D gene unclear. Trimming removed 6 bases at V and 3 bases at J, with 12 bases between. CDR1 and CDR2 (germline): SNHLY, FYNNEI. The CDR3 has 14 amino acids. CDR3 residues: CASSRQGFNQPQHF. For the CDR3, the DNA is TGTGCCAGCAGCAGACAAGGTTTCAATCAGCCCCAGCATTTT.

For this clonotype: One end of the junction is discordant with germline, which a read error may explain. The rearrangement links TRBV28 to TRBJ2-4; the D gene is possibly TRBD1 (5 bases). Germline V lookup: CDR1 MDHEN, CDR2 SYDVKM. The CDR3 totals 14 residues. CDR3 coding DNA: TGTGCCAGCAGTTTGGGGCCAGCCACAAACATTCAGTACTTC. Translating it yields CASSLGPATNIQYF.

The chain couples TRBV11-2 to TRBJ2-3; D is unclear. The CDR3 covers 12 residues. CDR1 is SGHAT, CDR2 FQNNGV, per germline. The CDR3 nucleotides read TGTACCAACAGCTTAAACTTGGATACGCAGTATTTT. Its protein product is CTNSLNLDTQYF.

This clonotype is a singleton in its sample. The V call is TRBV7-2, the J call TRBJ2-7; no clear D. The CDR3 has 14 residues. Deletions cut 2 bases from V and 3 bases from J, with 11 bases between. Germline CDR1 SGHTA, CDR2 FQGNSA. As DNA, the CDR3 is TGTGCCAGCAGCTTAAGCCCCATCAGCTACGAGCAGTACTTC. Translation: CASSLSPISYEQYF. The full variable domain, with the rest looked up from reference TRBV7-2 and TRBJ2-7, is GAGVSQSPSNKVTEKGKDVELRCDPISGHTALYWYRQSLGQGLEFLIYFQGNSAPDKSGLPSDRFSAERTGGSVSTLTIQRTQQEDSAVYLCASSLSPISYEQYFGPGTRLTVT.